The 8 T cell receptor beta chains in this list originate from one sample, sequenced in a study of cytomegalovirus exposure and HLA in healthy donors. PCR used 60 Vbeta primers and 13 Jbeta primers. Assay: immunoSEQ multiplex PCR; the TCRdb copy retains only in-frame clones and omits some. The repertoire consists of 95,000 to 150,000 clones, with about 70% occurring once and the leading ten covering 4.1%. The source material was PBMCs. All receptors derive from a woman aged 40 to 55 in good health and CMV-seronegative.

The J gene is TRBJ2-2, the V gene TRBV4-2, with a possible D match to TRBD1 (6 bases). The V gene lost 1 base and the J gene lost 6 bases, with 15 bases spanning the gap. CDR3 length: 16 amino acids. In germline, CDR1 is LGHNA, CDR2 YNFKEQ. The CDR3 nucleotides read TGTGCCAGCAGCCAAGCGCAGGGGCAGGTATCCGGGGAGCTGTTTTTT. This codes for CASSQAQGQVSGELFF.

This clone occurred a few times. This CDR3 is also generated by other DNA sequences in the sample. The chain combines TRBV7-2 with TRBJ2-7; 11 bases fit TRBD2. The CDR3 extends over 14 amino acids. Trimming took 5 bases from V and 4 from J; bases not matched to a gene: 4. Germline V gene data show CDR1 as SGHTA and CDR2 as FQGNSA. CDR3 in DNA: TGTGCCAGCAGCCCCGGGACTAGCGGTTACGAGCAGTACTTC. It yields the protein CASSPGTSGYEQYF.

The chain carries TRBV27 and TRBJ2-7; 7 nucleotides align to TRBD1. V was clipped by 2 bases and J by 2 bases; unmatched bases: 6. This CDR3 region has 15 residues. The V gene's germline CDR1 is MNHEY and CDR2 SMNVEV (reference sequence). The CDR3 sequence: CASSLTGTVAYEQYF. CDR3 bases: TGTGCCAGCAGTTTAACCGGGACAGTCGCCTACGAGCAGTACTTC.

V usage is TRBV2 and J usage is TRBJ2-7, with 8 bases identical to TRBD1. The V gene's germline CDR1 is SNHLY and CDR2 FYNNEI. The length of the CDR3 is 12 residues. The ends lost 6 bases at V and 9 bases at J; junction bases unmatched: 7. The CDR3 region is CASRLDRGGQYF. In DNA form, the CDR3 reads TGTGCCAGCAGGCTTGACAGGGGCGGGCAGTACTTC. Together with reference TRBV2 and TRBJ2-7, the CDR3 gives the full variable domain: EPEVTQTPSHQVTQMGQEVILRCVPISNHLYFYWYRQILGQKVEFLVSFYNNEISEKSEIFDDQFSVERPDGSNFTLKIRSTKLEDSAMYFCASRLDRGGQYFGPGTRLTVT.

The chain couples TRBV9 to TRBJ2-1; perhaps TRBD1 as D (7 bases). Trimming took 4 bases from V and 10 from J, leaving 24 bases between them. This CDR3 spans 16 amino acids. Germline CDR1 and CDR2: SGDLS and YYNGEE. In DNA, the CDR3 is TGTGCCAGCAGCTCCGGGGGCACAGGGGCATCCACCGAGCAGTTCTTC. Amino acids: CASSSGGTGASTEQFF.

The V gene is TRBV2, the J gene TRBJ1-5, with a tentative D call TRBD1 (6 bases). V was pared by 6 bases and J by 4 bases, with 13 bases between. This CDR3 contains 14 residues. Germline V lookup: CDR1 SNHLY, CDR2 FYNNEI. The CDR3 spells CASSGQLSNQPQHF. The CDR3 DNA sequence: TGTGCCAGCAGCGGACAGCTTTCGAATCAGCCCCAGCATTTT.

As DNA, the CDR3 is TGTGCCAGCAGCCCGGACAGGGGCGAGCAGTACTTC. Translation: CASSPDRGEQYF. The V call is TRBV5-6, the J call TRBJ2-7, with 9 nucleotides matching TRBD1. This CDR3 has 12 amino acids. Germline values: CDR1 SGHDT, CDR2 YYEEEE. The trim removed 4 bases at V and 6 bases at J, leaving 2 bases unmatched. Full variable domain (remainder filled in from reference TRBV5-6 and TRBJ2-7): DAGVTQSPTHLIKTRGQQVTLRCSPKSGHDTVSWYQQALGQGPQFIFQYYEEEERQRGNFPDRFSGHQFPNYSSELNVNALLLGDSALYLCASSPDRGEQYFGPGTRLTVT.

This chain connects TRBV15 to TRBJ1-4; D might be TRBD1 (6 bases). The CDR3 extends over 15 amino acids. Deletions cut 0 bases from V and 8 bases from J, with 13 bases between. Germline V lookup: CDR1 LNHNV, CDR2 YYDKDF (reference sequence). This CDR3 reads CATSRDGGFGEKLFF. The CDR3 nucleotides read TGTGCCACCAGCAGAGATGGGGGCTTCGGGGAAAAACTGTTTTTT.